The rows below give T cell receptor beta chains drawn from one sample of a study of OX40 agonist ivuxolimab in advanced cancers. The repertoire was sequenced with immunoSEQ multiplex PCR; TCRdb's copy has only in-frame clones and lacks some. The profile shows approximately 20,000 clones, roughly 89% of them singletons. The sequenced sample was CD4+ or CD8+ T cells sorted from blood, obtained in a trial of the OX40 agonist ivuxolimab. The receptors originated from an adult with an advanced solid tumor such as melanoma, head and neck, liver or kidney cancer. The CDR3 runs from the conserved cysteine through the conserved F or W. Each record gives: D gene, clone size, J gene, V gene, CDR3 DNA, CDR3 protein. The D gene is left open where the match is weak. Some rows have no size entry. The others give once, few or many, or a class for an expanded clone.

D: TRBD1
size: NA
J: TRBJ2-5
V: TRBV27
DNA: TGTGCCAGCAGTCCATGGGACAGGGGGGAGACCCAGTACTTC
CDR3: CASSPWDRGETQYF

D: NA
size: NA
J: TRBJ2-2
V: TRBV5-6
DNA: TGTGCCAGCAGCTTCCAGGTCATCAACACCGGGGAGCTGTTTTTT
CDR3: CASSFQVINTGELFF

D: NA
size: once
J: TRBJ1-4
V: TRBV5-1
DNA: TGCGCCAGCGGAAGGACCAGCATTAATGAAAAACTGTTTTTT
CDR3: CASGRTSINEKLFF

D: TRBD2
size: NA
J: TRBJ2-7
V: TRBV28
DNA: TGTGCCAGCAGTTTATTGGTAGCGGGAGGGCCTAACGAGCAGTACTTC
CDR3: CASSLLVAGGPNEQYF

D: TRBD1
size: once
J: TRBJ2-2
V: TRBV4-1
DNA: TGCGCCAGCAGCCAAGCGGGACAGGGAGACGGGGAGCTGTTTTTT
CDR3: CASSQAGQGDGELFF

D: TRBD1
size: NA
J: TRBJ2-1
V: TRBV7-9
DNA: TGTGCCAGCAGCCCAACTACAGGGGGCGATGAGCAGTTCTTC
CDR3: CASSPTTGGDEQFF

D: TRBD1
size: NA
J: TRBJ2-7
V: TRBV7-6
DNA: TGTGCCAGCAGCTCCGGGACAGGGAACTACGAGCAGTACTTC
CDR3: CASSSGTGNYEQYF

D: NA
size: NA
J: TRBJ2-5
V: TRBV11-2
DNA: TGTGCCAGCAGTTTTGGGGGTGGGGAGACCCAGTACTTC
CDR3: CASSFGGGETQYF

D: NA
size: NA
J: TRBJ1-5
V: TRBV5-5
DNA: TGTGCCAGCAGCATCTTCAGGGGCCCCAATCAGCCCCAGCATTTT
CDR3: CASSIFRGPNQPQHF

D: NA
size: NA
J: TRBJ1-1
V: TRBV30
DNA: TGTGCCTGGAGTGTTCTCCCGAGAACTGAAGCTTTCTTT
CDR3: CAWSVLPRTEAFF

D: NA
size: NA
J: TRBJ1-3
V: TRBV10-2
DNA: TGCGCCAGCAGTGGTGGGGGAGACACCATATATTTT
CDR3: CASSGGGDTIYF

D: TRBD1
size: once
J: TRBJ1-2
V: TRBV30
DNA: TGTGCCTGGCGGGGACAGGGAGGTGGCTACACCTTC
CDR3: CAWRGQGGGYTF

D: TRBD2
size: NA
J: TRBJ2-2
V: TRBV6-5
DNA: TGTGCCAGCAGTTGGGACTACGACACCGGGGAGCTGTTTTTT
CDR3: CASSWDYDTGELFF

D: TRBD2
size: NA
J: TRBJ2-7
V: TRBV4-1
DNA: TGCGCCAGCAGCCAAGGACTAGCGAATTCCTACGAGCAGTACTTC
CDR3: CASSQGLANSYEQYF

D: TRBD1
size: NA
J: TRBJ1-1
V: TRBV30
DNA: TGTGCCTGGAGTGTAGGGACAGGGATGTTCACTGAAGCTTTCTTT
CDR3: CAWSVGTGMFTEAFF

D: NA
size: NA
J: TRBJ1-2
V: TRBV30
DNA: TGTGCCTGGAGTCGCCTGCCCGGAGAGGCCAACGGCTACACCTTC
CDR3: CAWSRLPGEANGYTF

D: NA
size: NA
J: TRBJ2-1
V: TRBV4-1
DNA: TGCGCCAGCAGCCGAGGAGGGAGCGATGAGCAGTTCTTC
CDR3: CASSRGGSDEQFF

D: NA
size: NA
J: TRBJ2-7
V: TRBV27
DNA: TGTGCCAGCAGTTCCTCCCTAGCGAGGTACGAGCAGTACTTC
CDR3: CASSSSLARYEQYF

D: NA
size: NA
J: TRBJ2-3
V: TRBV5-4
DNA: TGTGCCAGCACTGGCCGGGATACGCAGTATTTT
CDR3: CASTGRDTQYF

D: NA
size: NA
J: TRBJ1-2
V: TRBV9
DNA: TGTGCCAGCAGCGTAGGGTTGGGTGAGCGTGGCTATGGCTACACCTTC
CDR3: CASSVGLGERGYGYTF